This is a list of T cell receptor beta chains from one sample in a study of blood T cell repertoires in COVID-19. The repertoire was sequenced with immunoSEQ multiplex PCR; TCRdb's copy has only in-frame clones and lacks some. The sample has over 55,000 clones; 80% to 85% are singletons. What was sequenced was peripheral blood. The receptors originated from an elderly man with COVID-19, enrolled during active disease. The CDR3 runs from the conserved cysteine through the conserved F or W. D genes are given only for firm matches. Only some rows state a clone size, as once, few, many or a class for expanded clones.

V gene	J gene	D gene	clone size	CDR3 protein	CDR3 DNA
TRBV27	TRBJ2-1	TRBD1	NA	CASSPRPTGGTMNEQFF	TGTGCCAGCAGTCCGCGCCCGACAGGGGGCACTATGAATGAGCAGTTCTTC
TRBV4-3	TRBJ1-1	TRBD1	NA	CASSHLDRGLAEAFF	TGCGCCAGCAGCCACCTGGACAGGGGGCTCGCTGAGGCTTTCTTT
TRBV5-6	TRBJ2-3	NA	NA	CASSPLSTDTQYF	TGTGCCAGCAGCCCTTTAAGCACAGATACGCAGTATTTT
TRBV11-2	TRBJ2-3	NA	NA	CASSLGARDTQYF	TGTGCCAGCAGCTTAGGGGCGCGAGATACGCAGTATTTT
TRBV28	TRBJ1-3	NA	NA	CASSSGGDSGNTIYF	TGTGCCAGCAGTTCCGGAGGGGACTCTGGAAACACCATATATTTT
TRBV7-8	TRBJ1-1	TRBD1	NA	CASSFSGTGLEAFF	TGTGCCAGCAGCTTCTCCGGGACAGGACTTGAAGCTTTCTTT
TRBV5-4	TRBJ2-7	NA	NA	CASSPGGTSSYEQYF	TGTGCCAGCAGCCCAGGGGGGACTAGCTCCTACGAGCAGTACTTC
TRBV10-1	TRBJ2-6	TRBD2	NA	CASSEPPASGSTGANVLTF	TGCGCCAGCAGTGAGCCGCCGGCTAGCGGGAGTACTGGGGCCAACGTCCTGACTTTC
TRBV27	TRBJ2-7	NA	NA	CASSFERGSYEQYF	TGTGCCAGCAGTTTTGAACGGGGATCCTACGAGCAGTACTTC
TRBV7-3	TRBJ2-2	NA	NA	CASSLSRLNTGELFF	TGTGCCAGCAGCTTATCGAGATTGAACACCGGGGAGCTGTTTTTT
TRBV7-2	TRBJ1-6	TRBD1	NA	CASSSAPGQGSPLHF	TGTGCCAGCAGCTCCGCTCCGGGACAGGGTTCACCCCTCCACTTT
TRBV5-1	TRBJ2-1	TRBD2	NA	CASTTLAGPNEQFF	TGCGCCAGCACCACCTTAGCGGGGCCCAATGAGCAGTTCTTC
TRBV6-5	TRBJ2-3	NA	NA	CASSLTVRADTQYF	TGTGCCAGCAGTCTCACCGTCAGGGCAGATACGCAGTATTTT
TRBV18	TRBJ1-4	TRBD1	NA	CASSPGTGGNEKLFF	TGTGCCAGCTCACCCGGGACAGGGGGTAATGAAAAACTGTTTTTT
TRBV30	TRBJ2-4	NA	NA	CAWSVPGHQLAKNIQYF	TGTGCCTGGAGTGTACCTGGACACCAGCTAGCCAAAAACATTCAGTACTTC
TRBV11-3	TRBJ2-2	TRBD1	NA	CASSSGTGGVTGELFF	TGTGCCAGCAGCTCCGGGACAGGGGGCGTTACCGGGGAGCTGTTTTTT
TRBV7-2	TRBJ1-1	NA	NA	CASSLQAPTTEAFF	TGTGCCAGCAGCTTACAGGCGCCCACTACTGAAGCTTTCTTT
TRBV18	TRBJ2-5	TRBD1	few	CASSPQDRGPGETQYF	TGTGCCAGCTCACCACAGGACAGGGGGCCCGGAGAGACCCAGTACTTC
TRBV2	TRBJ1-6	NA	NA	CASTAGVSPLHF	TGTGCCAGCACTGCAGGGGTTTCACCCCTCCACTTT
TRBV27	TRBJ2-5	NA	NA	CASSFLDRQEETQYF	TGTGCCAGCAGTTTTCTCGACCGCCAGGAAGAGACCCAGTACTTC
TRBV7-2	TRBJ2-3	NA	NA	CASSPSAVPTDTQYF	TGTGCCAGCAGCCCCTCAGCGGTCCCCACAGATACGCAGTATTTT
TRBV30	TRBJ1-2	NA	NA	CAWSVWGADYGYTF	TGTGCCTGGAGTGTTTGGGGCGCAGACTATGGCTACACCTTC
TRBV5-4	TRBJ1-1	NA	NA	CASSPRAGASTEAFF	TGTGCCAGCAGCCCTCGGGCGGGGGCTAGCACTGAAGCTTTCTTT
TRBV6-5	TRBJ1-1	NA	NA	CASSHNYENTEAFF	TGTGCCAGCAGTCACAATTACGAGAACACTGAAGCTTTCTTT
TRBV7-9	TRBJ2-3	NA	NA	CASSLEGAFGTDTQYF	TGTGCCAGCAGCCTGGAGGGGGCTTTCGGCACAGATACGCAGTATTTT
TRBV6-2/TRBV6-3	TRBJ1-5	TRBD1	NA	CASSEIRGLNQPQHF	TGTGCCAGCAGTGAGATCAGGGGGCTGAATCAGCCCCAGCATTTT
TRBV6-2/TRBV6-3	TRBJ1-1	NA	NA	CASSGRGNTEAFF	TGTGCCAGCAGTGGCCGGGGGAACACTGAAGCTTTCTTT
TRBV6-5	TRBJ1-1	TRBD1	NA	CASRTGPNTEAFF	TGTGCCAGCAGGACAGGGCCGAACACTGAAGCTTTCTTT
TRBV6-2/TRBV6-3	TRBJ1-5	NA	few	CASSYRAGGNQPQHF	TGTGCCAGCAGTTACCGCGCAGGGGGCAATCAGCCCCAGCATTTT
TRBV11-3	TRBJ1-1	NA	NA	CASSTGGNTEAFF	TGTGCCAGCAGCACCGGGGGGAACACTGAAGCTTTCTTT
TRBV3-1/TRBV3-2	TRBJ2-3	TRBD2	NA	CASSTTSGGAADTQYF	TGTGCCAGCAGCACGACTAGCGGGGGGGCAGCAGATACGCAGTATTTT
TRBV7-2	TRBJ1-5	TRBD1	NA	CASSLRTGAHNQPQHF	TGTGCCAGCAGCCTTCGGACAGGGGCACACAATCAGCCCCAGCATTTT
TRBV24-1	TRBJ1-5	TRBD1	NA	CATSDWTGDQPQHF	TGTGCCACCAGTGATTGGACAGGGGATCAGCCCCAGCATTTT
TRBV5-6	TRBJ2-1	TRBD2	NA	CASSLSGLAGLFF	TGTGCCAGCAGCCTGAGTGGGCTAGCGGGGTTATTCTTC
TRBV6-6	TRBJ1-1	TRBD1	few	CASVRDRGHTEAFF	TGTGCCAGCGTTCGCGACAGGGGGCACACTGAAGCTTTCTTT
TRBV4-1	TRBJ1-5	NA	NA	CASSQKDTTSYSNQPQHF	TGCGCCAGCAGCCAAAAGGACACCACGTCCTATAGCAATCAGCCCCAGCATTTT
TRBV5-1	TRBJ1-1	NA	few	CASSPARGGYGAFF	TGCGCCAGCAGCCCGGCTAGGGGAGGGTACGGAGCTTTCTTT
TRBV19	TRBJ2-1	TRBD1	NA	CASSLGQGRNEQFF	TGTGCCAGTAGTCTTGGACAGGGTAGAAATGAGCAGTTCTTC
TRBV6-2/TRBV6-3	TRBJ1-5	NA	NA	CASSYEGAYQPQHF	TGTGCCAGCAGTTACGAGGGCGCATATCAGCCCCAGCATTTT
TRBV11-2	TRBJ2-7	NA	NA	CASSLWGGAGGIYEQYF	TGTGCCAGCAGCTTATGGGGGGGCGCCGGGGGAATCTACGAGCAGTACTTC
TRBV13	TRBJ2-3	NA	NA	CASSRGWTVDTQYF	TGTGCCAGCAGCCGGGGGTGGACGGTAGATACGCAGTATTTT